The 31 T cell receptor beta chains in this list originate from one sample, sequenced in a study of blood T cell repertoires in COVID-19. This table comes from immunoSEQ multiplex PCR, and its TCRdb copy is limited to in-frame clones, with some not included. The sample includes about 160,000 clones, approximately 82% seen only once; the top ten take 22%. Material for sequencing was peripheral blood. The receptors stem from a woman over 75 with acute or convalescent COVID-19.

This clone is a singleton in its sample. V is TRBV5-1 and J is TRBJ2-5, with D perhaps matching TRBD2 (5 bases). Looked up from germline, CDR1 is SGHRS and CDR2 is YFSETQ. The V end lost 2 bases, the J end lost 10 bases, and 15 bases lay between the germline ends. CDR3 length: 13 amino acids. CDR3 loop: CASSFSTTWDQYF. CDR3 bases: TGCGCCAGCAGCTTCTCGACTACCTGGGACCAGTACTTC.

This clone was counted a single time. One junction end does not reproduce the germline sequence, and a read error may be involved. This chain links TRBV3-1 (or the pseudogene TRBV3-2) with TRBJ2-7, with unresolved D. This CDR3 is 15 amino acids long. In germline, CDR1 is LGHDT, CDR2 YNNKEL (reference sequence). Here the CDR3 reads CASSQESLGIVEQHF. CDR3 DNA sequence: TGTGCCAGCAGCCAAGAGAGTCTAGGAATCGTTGAGCAGCACTTC.

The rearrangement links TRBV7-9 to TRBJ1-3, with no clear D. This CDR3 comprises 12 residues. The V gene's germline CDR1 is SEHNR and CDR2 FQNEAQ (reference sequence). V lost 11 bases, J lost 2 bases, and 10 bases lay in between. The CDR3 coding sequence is TGTGCCCTGGGCTCCACTGGAAACACCATATATTTT. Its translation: CALGSTGNTIYF.

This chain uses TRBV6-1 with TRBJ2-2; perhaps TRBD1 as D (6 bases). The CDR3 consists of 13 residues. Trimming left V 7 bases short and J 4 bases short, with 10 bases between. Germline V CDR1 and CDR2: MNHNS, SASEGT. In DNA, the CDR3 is TGTGCCAGCACCAAGACAGGCACCGGGGAGCTGTTTTTT. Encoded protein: CASTKTGTGELFF.

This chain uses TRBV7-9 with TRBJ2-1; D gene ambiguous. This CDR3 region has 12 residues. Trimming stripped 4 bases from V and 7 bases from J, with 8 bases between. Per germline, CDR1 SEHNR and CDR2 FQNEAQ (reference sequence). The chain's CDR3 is CASSSFLNEQFF. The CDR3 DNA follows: TGTGCCAGCAGCTCCTTCTTAAATGAGCAGTTCTTC. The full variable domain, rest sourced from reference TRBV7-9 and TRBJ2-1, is DTGVSQNPRHKITKRGQNVTFRCDPISEHNRLYWYRQTLGQGPEFLTYFQNEAQLEKSRLLSDRFSAERPKGSFSTLEIQRTEQGDSAMYLCASSSFLNEQFFGPGTRLTVL.

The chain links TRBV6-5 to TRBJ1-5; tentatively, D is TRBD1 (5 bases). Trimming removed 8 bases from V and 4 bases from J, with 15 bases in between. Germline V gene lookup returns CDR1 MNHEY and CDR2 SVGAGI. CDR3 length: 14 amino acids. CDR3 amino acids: CASGDWGKNQPQHF. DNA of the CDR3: TGTGCCAGCGGGGACTGGGGGAAAAATCAGCCCCAGCATTTT.

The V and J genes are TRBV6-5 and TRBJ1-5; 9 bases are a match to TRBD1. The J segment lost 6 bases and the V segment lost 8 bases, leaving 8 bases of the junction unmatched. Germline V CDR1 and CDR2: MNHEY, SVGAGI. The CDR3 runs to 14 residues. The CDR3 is CASSDDRGVQPQHF. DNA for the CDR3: TGTGCCAGCTCCGACGACAGGGGGGTTCAGCCCCAGCATTTT.

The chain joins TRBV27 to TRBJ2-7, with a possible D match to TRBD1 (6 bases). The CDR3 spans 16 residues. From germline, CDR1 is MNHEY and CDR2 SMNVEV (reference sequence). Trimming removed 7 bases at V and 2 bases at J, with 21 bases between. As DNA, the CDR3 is TGTGCCAGCACCCCCCGTGGTGGGGGCCCCACCTACGAGCAGTACTTC. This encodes CASTPRGGGPTYEQYF.

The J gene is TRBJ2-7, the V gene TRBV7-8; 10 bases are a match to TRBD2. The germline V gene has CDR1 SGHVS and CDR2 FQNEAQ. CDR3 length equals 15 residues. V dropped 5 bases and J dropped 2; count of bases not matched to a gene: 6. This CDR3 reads CASSPRTSGTYEQYF. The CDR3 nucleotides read TGTGCCAGCAGCCCGCGGACTAGCGGAACCTACGAGCAGTACTTC.

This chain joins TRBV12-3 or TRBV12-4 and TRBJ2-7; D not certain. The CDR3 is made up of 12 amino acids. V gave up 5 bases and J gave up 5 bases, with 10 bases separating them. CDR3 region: CASSPAADEQYF. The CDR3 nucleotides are TGTGCCAGCAGTCCCGCGGCAGACGAGCAGTACTTC.

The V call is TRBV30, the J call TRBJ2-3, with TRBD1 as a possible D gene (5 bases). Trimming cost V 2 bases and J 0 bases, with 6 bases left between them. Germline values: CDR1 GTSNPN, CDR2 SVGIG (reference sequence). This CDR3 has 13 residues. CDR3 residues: CAWSRQSTDTQYF. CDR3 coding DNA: TGTGCCTGGAGTAGACAGAGCACAGATACGCAGTATTTT.

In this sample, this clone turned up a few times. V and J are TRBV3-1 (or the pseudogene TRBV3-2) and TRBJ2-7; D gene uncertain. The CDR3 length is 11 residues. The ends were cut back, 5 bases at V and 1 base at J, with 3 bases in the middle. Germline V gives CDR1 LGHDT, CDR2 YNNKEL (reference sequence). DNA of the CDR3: TGTGCCAGCAGCTCTTCCTACGAGCAGTACTTC. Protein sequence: CASSSSYEQYF.

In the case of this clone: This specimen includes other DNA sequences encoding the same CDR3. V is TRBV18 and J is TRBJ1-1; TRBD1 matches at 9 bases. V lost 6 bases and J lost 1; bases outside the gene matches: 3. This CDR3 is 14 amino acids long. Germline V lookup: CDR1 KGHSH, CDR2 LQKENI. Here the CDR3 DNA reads TGTGCCAGCTCCTTGGGACAGGGGAACACTGAAGCTTTCTTT. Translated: CASSLGQGNTEAFF.

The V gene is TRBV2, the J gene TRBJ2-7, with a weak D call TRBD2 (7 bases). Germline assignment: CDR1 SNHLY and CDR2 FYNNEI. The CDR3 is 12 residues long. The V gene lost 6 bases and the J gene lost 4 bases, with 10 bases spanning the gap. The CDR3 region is CASRGGRYEQYF. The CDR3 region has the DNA TGTGCCAGCAGGGGGGGGCGTTACGAGCAGTACTTC.

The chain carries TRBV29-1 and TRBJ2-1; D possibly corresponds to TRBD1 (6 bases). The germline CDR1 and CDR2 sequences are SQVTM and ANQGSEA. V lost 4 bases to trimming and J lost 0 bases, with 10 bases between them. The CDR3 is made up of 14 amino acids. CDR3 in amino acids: CSVARDISYNEQFF. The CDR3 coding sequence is TGCAGCGTTGCGAGGGACATCTCCTACAATGAGCAGTTCTTC.

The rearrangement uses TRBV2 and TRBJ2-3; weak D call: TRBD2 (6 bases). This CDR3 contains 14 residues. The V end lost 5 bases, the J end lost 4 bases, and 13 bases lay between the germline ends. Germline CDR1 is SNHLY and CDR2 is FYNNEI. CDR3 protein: CASSPGRIADTQYF. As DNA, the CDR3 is TGTGCCAGCAGTCCGGGGAGGATCGCAGATACGCAGTATTTT.

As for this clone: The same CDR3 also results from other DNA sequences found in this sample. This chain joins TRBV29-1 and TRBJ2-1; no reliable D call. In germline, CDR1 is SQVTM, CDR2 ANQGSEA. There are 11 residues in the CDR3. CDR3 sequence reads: CSATFRNEQFF. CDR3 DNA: TGCAGTGCCACTTTCCGTAATGAGCAGTTCTTC.

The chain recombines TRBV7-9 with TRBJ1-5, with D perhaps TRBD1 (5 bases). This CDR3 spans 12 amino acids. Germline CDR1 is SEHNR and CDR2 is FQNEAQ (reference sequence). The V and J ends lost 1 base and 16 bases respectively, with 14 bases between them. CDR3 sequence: CASSLVGRALHF. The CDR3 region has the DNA TGTGCCAGCAGCTTAGTAGGCAGGGCCCTTCATTTT.

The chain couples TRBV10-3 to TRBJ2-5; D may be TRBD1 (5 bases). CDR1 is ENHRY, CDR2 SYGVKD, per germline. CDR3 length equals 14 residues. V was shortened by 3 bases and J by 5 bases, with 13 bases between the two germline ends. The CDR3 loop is CAISEGVMIETQYF. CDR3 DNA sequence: TGTGCCATCAGTGAAGGGGTAATGATCGAGACCCAGTACTTC.

The CDR3, as DNA: TGCGCCAGCTGGACTAGCGGGACAGATACGCAGTATTTT. This encodes CASWTSGTDTQYF. The gene calls are TRBV5-1 and TRBJ2-3, with 11 nucleotides matching TRBD2. Germline CDR1 is SGHRS and CDR2 is YFSETQ. This CDR3 spans 13 amino acids. After removal of 7 bases from V and 3 bases from J, the junction contained 1 base not matched to a gene.

CDR3 DNA: TGTGCCAGCAGGACTGGACTAGCGGGAAGGGATGAGCAGTTCTTC. This sequence encodes CASRTGLAGRDEQFF. The chain links TRBV6-5 to TRBJ2-1; TRBD2 matches 12 bases. The CDR3 extends over 15 amino acids. Germline V gene data show CDR1 as MNHEY and CDR2 as SVGAGI. V shed 6 bases and J 8 bases; nucleotides not matched to a gene: 8.

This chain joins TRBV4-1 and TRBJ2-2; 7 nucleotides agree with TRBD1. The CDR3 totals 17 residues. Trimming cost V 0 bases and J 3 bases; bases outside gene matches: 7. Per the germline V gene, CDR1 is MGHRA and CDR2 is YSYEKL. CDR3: CASSQEPTGSYTGELFF. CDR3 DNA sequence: TGCGCCAGCAGCCAAGAGCCGACAGGGTCCTACACCGGGGAGCTGTTTTTT.

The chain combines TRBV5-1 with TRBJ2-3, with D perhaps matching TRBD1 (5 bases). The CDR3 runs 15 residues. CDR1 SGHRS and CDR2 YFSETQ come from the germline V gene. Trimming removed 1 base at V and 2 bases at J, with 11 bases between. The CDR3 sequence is CASSLSGPDTDTQYF. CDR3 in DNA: TGCGCCAGCAGCTTGTCAGGGCCGGACACAGATACGCAGTATTTT.

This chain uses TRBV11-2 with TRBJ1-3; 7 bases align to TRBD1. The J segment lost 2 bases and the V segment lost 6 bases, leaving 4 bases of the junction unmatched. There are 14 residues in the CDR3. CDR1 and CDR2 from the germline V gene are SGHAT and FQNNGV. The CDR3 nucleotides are TGTGCCAGCAGATCTACAGGGGCTGGAAACACCATATATTTT. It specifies CASRSTGAGNTIYF.

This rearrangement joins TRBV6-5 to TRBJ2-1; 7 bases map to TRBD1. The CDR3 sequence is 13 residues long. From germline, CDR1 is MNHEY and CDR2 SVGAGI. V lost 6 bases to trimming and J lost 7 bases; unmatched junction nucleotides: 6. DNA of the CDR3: TGTGCCAGCAGCGAGGGACAGACTAATGAGCAGTTCTTC. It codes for CASSEGQTNEQFF.

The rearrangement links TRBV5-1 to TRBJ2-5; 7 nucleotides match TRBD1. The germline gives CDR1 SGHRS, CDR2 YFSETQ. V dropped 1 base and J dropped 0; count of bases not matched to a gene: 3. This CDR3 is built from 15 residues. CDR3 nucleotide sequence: TGCGCCAGCAGCTTGTGGGGACAGAACCAAGAGACCCAGTACTTC. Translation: CASSLWGQNQETQYF.

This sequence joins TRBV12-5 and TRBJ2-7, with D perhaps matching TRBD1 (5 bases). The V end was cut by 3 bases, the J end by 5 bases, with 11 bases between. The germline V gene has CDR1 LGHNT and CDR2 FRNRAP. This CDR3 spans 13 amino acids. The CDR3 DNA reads TGTGCTAGTGGTTTCAGCAGGGCGAACGAGCAGTACTTC. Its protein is CASGFSRANEQYF.

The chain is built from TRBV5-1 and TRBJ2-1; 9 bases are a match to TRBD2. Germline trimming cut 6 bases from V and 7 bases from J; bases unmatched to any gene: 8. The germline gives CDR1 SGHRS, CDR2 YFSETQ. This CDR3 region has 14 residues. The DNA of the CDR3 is TGCGCCAGCAACAGGGATAGCGGGAGTAATGAGCAGTTCTTC. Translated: CASNRDSGSNEQFF.

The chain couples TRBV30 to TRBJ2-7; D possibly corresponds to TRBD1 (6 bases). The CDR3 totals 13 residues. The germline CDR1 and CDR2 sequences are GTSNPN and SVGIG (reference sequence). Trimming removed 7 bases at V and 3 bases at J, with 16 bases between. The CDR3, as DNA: TGTGCCTCCACGACAGGCGGACTCTACGAGCAGTACTTC. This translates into CASTTGGLYEQYF. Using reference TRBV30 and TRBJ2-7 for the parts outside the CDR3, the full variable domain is SQTIHQWPATLVQPVGSPLSLECTVEGTSNPNLYWYRQAAGRGLQLLFYSVGIGQISSEVPQNLSASRPQDRQFILSSKKLLLSDSGFYLCASTTGGLYEQYFGPGTRLTVT.

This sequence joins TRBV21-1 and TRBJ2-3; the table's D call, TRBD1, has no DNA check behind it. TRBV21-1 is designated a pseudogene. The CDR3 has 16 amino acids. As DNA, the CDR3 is TGTGCCAGCAGCCTTATCGGGACAGGGGACACAGATACGCAGTATTTT. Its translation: CASSLIGTGDTDTQYF.

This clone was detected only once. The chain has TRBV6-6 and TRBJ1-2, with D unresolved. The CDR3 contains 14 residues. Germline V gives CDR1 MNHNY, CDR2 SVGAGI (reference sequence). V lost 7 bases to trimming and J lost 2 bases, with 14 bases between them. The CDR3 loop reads CASTRPGGNYGYTF. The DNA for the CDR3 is TGTGCCAGCACCAGACCCGGAGGGAACTATGGCTACACCTTC.